What follows are 11 T cell receptor beta chains derived from one specimen sequenced in a study of T-cell memory formation after mild COVID-19 (dated by TCRdb to the early 2020s). The library was prepared using 5' RACE. TCRdb shows the sequencer as Illumina NovaSeq 6000. TCRdb redid the processing of the public reads, applying fastp at Q25 and MiXCR, and retained in-frame beta chains. A single entry per CDR3 protein holds the most common genes and DNA from its merged rows. This sample comprises a few hundred thousand distinct CDR3 sequences, 7.5% to 10% of them detected only once. The top ten constitute 22% of the sample. The sequenced sample consisted of PBMCs or a T cell subset sorted from them (not recorded which). The receptors were gathered from a man aged 18 to 35 who had mild COVID-19 (a few samples of this study predate the infection). The sample titles of this study are shuffled in the database, so cell type and time point are left out; the donor was told from shared clones.

This clonotype was detected ten times or more. The chain links TRBV5-1 to TRBJ2-1, with D perhaps given as TRBD1 or TRBD2 (5 bases each). This CDR3 region has 14 residues. With 4 bases removed from V and 9 bases from J, the gap between germline ends came to 17 bases. CDR1 and CDR2 (germline): SGHRS, YFSETQ. Here the CDR3 reads CASSEVGDVGEQFF. The CDR3 DNA follows: TGCGCCAGCAGCGAAGTGGGGGACGTCGGTGAGCAGTTCTTC.

In DNA, the CDR3 is TGTGCCAGCAGCTTACAGGGGGCGCCGGACTATGGCTACACCTTC. This sequence encodes CASSLQGAPDYGYTF. The chain recombines TRBV7-2 with TRBJ1-2; 8 bases map to TRBD1. From germline, CDR1 is SGHTA and CDR2 FQGNSA. With 2 bases clipped from V and 3 bases from J, the junction kept 5 bases outside the gene matches. CDR3 length equals 15 residues.

This clonotype was counted a few times. The chain has TRBV12-3 or TRBV12-4 and TRBJ2-7, with 11 bases aligning to TRBD2. V dropped 5 bases and J dropped 9; count of bases not matched to a gene: 12. The length of the CDR3 is 15 residues. CDR3 DNA: TGTGCCAGCAGTCCCTCCGGGACTAGCGGAATTCGGCAGTACTTC. Its protein product is CASSPSGTSGIRQYF.

The V gene is TRBV6-2 or TRBV6-3, the J gene TRBJ1-5; D gene uncertain. The CDR3 is made up of 13 amino acids. Germline V gene data show CDR1 as MNHEY and CDR2 as SVGEGT. V was shortened by 3 bases and J by 6 bases, with 9 bases between the two germline ends. For the CDR3, the DNA is TGTGCCAGCAGTTATGGACCTTCTCAGCCCCAGCATTTT. It yields the protein CASSYGPSQPQHF.

This chain connects TRBV3-1 to TRBJ2-5; D remains unclear. The CDR3 has 13 residues. Germline CDR1 and CDR2: LGHDT and YNNKEL (reference sequence). V was clipped by 5 bases and J by 5 bases, with 12 bases between them. CDR3 sequence: CASSMNAVETQYF. The CDR3 DNA reads as TGTGCCAGCAGCATGAACGCGGTCGAGACCCAGTACTTC.

The chain links TRBV5-1 to TRBJ1-2; D gene ambiguous. The CDR3 spans 15 residues. V lost 3 bases to trimming and J lost 4 bases, with 16 bases between them. Looked up from germline, CDR1 is SGHRS and CDR2 is YFSETQ. The CDR3 loop reads CASSSGKLSPYGYTF. The CDR3 DNA sequence: TGCGCCAGCAGCTCGGGGAAGTTGAGCCCCTATGGCTACACCTTC.

On this clonotype: One end of the junction fails to match germline, which may point to a read error. The chain employs TRBV4-3 and TRBJ2-3; 15 bases fit TRBD2. This CDR3 comprises 16 residues. Germline loops: CDR1 LGHNA, CDR2 YSLEER. The CDR3 sequence is CASRQGTSGGSDTQYF. The CDR3, as DNA: TGCGCCAGCAGACAAGGGACTAGCGGGGGGTCAGATACGCAGTATTTT.

V and J are TRBV20-1 and TRBJ1-5; tentatively, D is TRBD1 (5 bases). Deletions cut 1 base from V and 7 bases from J, with 17 bases between. Germline assignment: CDR1 DFQATT and CDR2 SNEGSKA (reference sequence). The CDR3 has 15 residues. The CDR3 sequence: CSARGLGAERQPQHF. The CDR3 DNA follows: TGCAGTGCTAGAGGCCTCGGGGCTGAAAGGCAGCCCCAGCATTTT.

This clonotype turned up a few times. The genes are TRBV7-2 and TRBJ2-1; 9 nucleotides agree with TRBD2. The V gene end was trimmed by 6 bases and the J gene end by 7 bases; junction bases not matched to a gene: 1. Germline lookup yields CDR1 SGHTA and CDR2 FQGNSA. The CDR3 sequence is 12 residues long. The CDR3: CASRRGGNEQFF. The CDR3 DNA follows: TGTGCCAGCAGGCGGGGGGGGAATGAGCAGTTCTTC.

This clonotype was recorded only once. The chain couples TRBV20-1 to TRBJ2-1; a weak D match, TRBD2 (6 bases). Trimming took 6 bases from V and 8 from J, leaving 14 bases between them. The V gene's germline CDR1 is DFQATT and CDR2 SNEGSKA (reference sequence). The CDR3 totals 12 residues. CDR3 amino acids: CSAGGLRYEQFF. In DNA, the CDR3 is TGCAGTGCGGGGGGACTCCGCTATGAGCAGTTCTTC.

Ten or more counts support this clonotype. The J gene is TRBJ1-5, the V gene TRBV6-2 or TRBV6-3; no firm D call. V was cut by 5 bases and J by 0 bases, with 17 bases left in between. This CDR3 comprises 17 residues. Per the germline V gene, CDR1 is MNHEY and CDR2 is SVGEGT. The CDR3 sequence is CASSRTRPLYSNQPQHF. CDR3 DNA sequence: TGTGCCAGCAGTCGGACCCGGCCGCTATATAGCAATCAGCCCCAGCATTTT.